A single sample gave rise to the 8 T cell receptor beta chains below, sequenced in a study of cytomegalovirus exposure and HLA in healthy donors. PCR amplification relied on 60 Vbeta primers (plus 13 Jbeta primers). TCRdb's copy holds only in-frame clones and misses some; the assay was immunoSEQ multiplex PCR. Of over 150,000 clones in the sample, roughly four fifths are singletons; the top ten hold over 1.2%. Input material: PBMCs. The source is a man younger than 35 in good health and CMV-seronegative.

The chain couples TRBV11-2 to TRBJ2-1; tentative D call: TRBD2 (6 bases). From germline, CDR1 is SGHAT and CDR2 FQNNGV. V shed 7 bases and J shed 5 bases, with 12 bases lying between them. The CDR3 consists of 13 residues. The CDR3 spells CASINSGHNEQFF. The CDR3 nucleotides read TGTGCCAGCATCAATAGCGGACACAATGAGCAGTTCTTC.

V is TRBV6-4 and J is TRBJ1-1; D uncertain. Per the germline V gene, CDR1 is MRHNA and CDR2 is SNTAGT. The CDR3 is 13 residues long. V lost 6 bases and J 3 bases, leaving 11 bases between the germline ends. The CDR3 loop reads CASRGSLDTEAFF. In DNA, the CDR3 is TGTGCCAGCAGAGGGAGTTTGGACACTGAAGCTTTCTTT.

The chain carries TRBV28 and TRBJ2-1; D might be TRBD2 (5 bases). Germline V gene lookup returns CDR1 MDHEN and CDR2 SYDVKM. V was cut by 5 bases and J by 9 bases, with 17 bases left in between. The CDR3 extends over 14 amino acids. This chain's CDR3 is CASSPPGWKGEQFF. CDR3 nucleotide sequence: TGTGCCAGCAGTCCACCGGGGTGGAAGGGTGAGCAGTTCTTC.

This chain links TRBV4-1 with TRBJ1-2, with 8 positions matching TRBD1. This CDR3 spans 13 amino acids. Germline assignment: CDR1 MGHRA and CDR2 YSYEKL. J lost 7 bases, V lost 3 bases, and 4 bases had no gene match. In DNA, the CDR3 is TGCGCCAGCAGCCAGACAGGGGTTGGTGGCTACACCTTC. This sequence encodes CASSQTGVGGYTF.

The V call is TRBV7-9, the J call TRBJ2-7; 10 bases agree with TRBD2. Trimming at V came to 4 bases and at J to 2 bases, leaving 8 bases not matched to a gene. CDR3 length: 16 residues. Germline-derived CDR1 and CDR2 are SEHNR and FQNEAQ (reference sequence). CDR3: CASSSTTSGRTYEQYF. DNA of the CDR3: TGTGCCAGCAGCTCCACGACTAGCGGGCGGACCTACGAGCAGTACTTC.

The J gene is TRBJ2-1, the V gene TRBV4-3, with TRBD2 matching 7 bases. The germline V gene encodes CDR1 LGHNA and CDR2 YSLEER. Losses at the gene ends were 0 bases for V and 7 bases for J; bases not matched to a gene: 15. The CDR3 is 18 residues long. DNA of the CDR3: TGCGCCAGCAGCCAAGAGGGTCGCGGGAGATCGACACAGAATGAGCAGTTCTTC. It translates to CASSQEGRGRSTQNEQFF.

This clone was detected only a few times. The rearrangement uses TRBV28 and TRBJ1-5; maybe TRBD1 (6 bases). Deletions cut 2 bases from V and 3 bases from J, with 14 bases between. There are 16 residues in the CDR3. From germline, CDR1 is MDHEN and CDR2 SYDVKM. The CDR3 nucleotides are TGTGCCAGCAGTTTAACCCCCACAGGGTCCAATCAGCCCCAGCATTTT. Translating gives CASSLTPTGSNQPQHF.

V usage is TRBV28 and J usage is TRBJ2-7; 9 positions agree with TRBD1. The CDR3 contains 15 residues. J lost 3 bases, V lost 3 bases, and 6 bases had no gene match. Looked up from germline, CDR1 is MDHEN and CDR2 is SYDVKM. The CDR3 nucleotides are TGTGCCAGCAGTTTCCGGACAGGGGCTAGCTACGAGCAGTACTTC. Amino acid sequence: CASSFRTGASYEQYF.